The 25 T cell receptor beta chains below all came from one sample that was sequenced in a study of T cell responses to AZD1222 COVID-19 vaccine. The protocol was immunoSEQ multiplex PCR, while the TCRdb copy is restricted to in-frame clones and leaves out a portion. Found here are 150,000 to 200,000 clones, around 94% of them singletons; the top ten hold around 0.66%. The sample was peripheral blood, taken on day 0 of AZD1222 vaccination. The receptors here all came from an adult in good health.

The chain links TRBV10-3 to TRBJ1-2; the D gene is possibly TRBD1 (5 bases). CDR3 size: 14 residues. Trimming removed 3 bases from V and 2 bases from J, with 10 bases in between. CDR1 and CDR2 from the germline V gene are ENHRY and SYGVKD. The CDR3 bases are TGTGCCATCAGTGAAGTATCAGGGAACTATGGCTACACCTTC. It translates to CAISEVSGNYGYTF.

The chain couples TRBV19 to TRBJ1-2; TRBD1 agrees at 9 bases. V dropped 3 bases and J dropped 4; count of bases not matched to a gene: 3. This CDR3 is built from 14 residues. From germline, CDR1 is LNHDA and CDR2 SQIVND (reference sequence). This chain's CDR3 is CASSMGTGLYGYTF. The CDR3 region has the DNA TGTGCCAGTAGTATGGGGACAGGGCTCTATGGCTACACCTTC.

The chain combines TRBV28 with TRBJ1-2; maybe TRBD1 (6 bases). The CDR3 has 13 residues. Germline V gives CDR1 MDHEN, CDR2 SYDVKM. The V gene lost 7 bases and the J gene lost 0 bases, with 9 bases spanning the gap. This chain's CDR3 is CASTDRTNYGYTF. The DNA for the CDR3 is TGTGCCAGCACGGACAGAACTAACTATGGCTACACCTTC.

This clone was counted a single time. The chain couples TRBV6-6 to TRBJ1-6; perhaps TRBD1 as D (6 bases). The CDR3 has 15 amino acids. The V end was cut by 8 bases, the J end by 9 bases, with 20 bases between. Per the germline V gene, CDR1 is MNHNY and CDR2 is SVGAGI (reference sequence). DNA for the CDR3: TGTGCCAGCGATCCCGGGGCTCGGGGGCTTTCACCCCTCCACTTT. Translating it yields CASDPGARGLSPLHF.

This clone was seen just once. V usage is TRBV7-9 and J usage is TRBJ1-2, with no clear D. Germline CDR1 reads SEHNR; CDR2 reads FQNEAQ (reference sequence). Trimming stripped 5 bases from V and 3 bases from J, with 13 bases between. The CDR3 has 14 residues. Written as DNA, the CDR3 is TGTGCCAGCAGCGAAATAATCCGTTACTATGGCTACACCTTC. Its translation: CASSEIIRYYGYTF.

This chain uses TRBV11-2 with TRBJ2-2; D call uncertain. Trimming stripped 1 base from V and 6 bases from J, with 6 bases between. In germline, CDR1 is SGHAT, CDR2 FQNNGV. There are 13 residues in the CDR3. CDR3 in amino acids: CASSLGPPGELFF. For the CDR3, the DNA is TGTGCCAGCAGCTTAGGACCTCCCGGGGAGCTGTTTTTT.

To note about this clone: The junction departs from germline at one end; a sequencing error may be responsible. The chain uses TRBV7-3 and TRBJ1-1; possible D gene TRBD1, 6 bases. The germline gives CDR1 SGHTA, CDR2 FQGTGA. The CDR3 length is 14 residues. The CDR3 here is CASSLQGSSTEVFF. The CDR3 DNA follows: TGTGCCAGCAGCCTACAGGGATCCTCCACTGAAGTTTTCTTT.

The chain employs TRBV2 and TRBJ1-6; 10 positions agree with TRBD1. The CDR3 is 14 residues long. The junction had 8 bases not matched to a gene; V was cut back by 8 bases and J by 10 bases. CDR1 is SNHLY and CDR2 is FYNNEI in the germline V gene. The CDR3 sequence is CASAPGTGVSPLHF. The CDR3 region has the DNA TGTGCCAGCGCCCCCGGGACAGGGGTCTCACCCCTCCACTTT.

The rearrangement links TRBV27 to TRBJ2-7; the D call may be TRBD1 or TRBD2 (5 bases each). This CDR3 is 15 amino acids long. From germline, CDR1 is MNHEY and CDR2 SMNVEV (reference sequence). Trimming stripped 10 bases from V and 2 bases from J, with 21 bases between. CDR3: CATTRLGTEAYEQYF. CDR3 nucleotide sequence: TGTGCCACCACTCGGTTAGGGACGGAAGCCTACGAGCAGTACTTC.

The chain couples TRBV5-1 to TRBJ1-1, with TRBD1 matching 8 bases. The CDR3 sequence is 15 residues long. Losses at the gene ends were 4 bases for V and 0 bases for J; bases not matched to a gene: 5. Germline assignment: CDR1 SGHRS and CDR2 YFSETQ. CDR3 residues: CASSVDRGLNTEAFF. Written as DNA, the CDR3 is TGCGCCAGCAGCGTTGACAGGGGATTGAACACTGAAGCTTTCTTT.

V is TRBV29-1 and J is TRBJ1-4; D remains ambiguous. With 4 bases removed from V and 6 bases from J, the gap between germline ends came to 9 bases. The germline gives CDR1 SQVTM, CDR2 ANQGSEA. This CDR3 region has 12 residues. The CDR3 loop is CSVVGGYEKLFF. CDR3 coding DNA: TGCAGCGTTGTCGGAGGGTATGAAAAACTGTTTTTT.

The V and J genes are TRBV5-1 and TRBJ1-6; D ambiguous. Germline-derived CDR1 and CDR2 are SGHRS and YFSETQ. The CDR3 sequence is 17 residues long. Trimming left V 0 bases short and J 0 bases short, with 10 bases between. The CDR3 is CASSLELRSSYNSPLHF. CDR3 in DNA: TGCGCCAGCAGCTTGGAGTTGAGGAGCTCCTATAATTCACCCCTCCACTTT.

CDR3 DNA: TGCGCCAGCAGCCCCGGACAGCTTTATAATTCACCCCTCCACTTT. This encodes CASSPGQLYNSPLHF. The rearrangement links TRBV5-1 to TRBJ1-6; D may be TRBD1 (6 bases). The CDR3 contains 15 residues. CDR1 and CDR2 from the germline V gene are SGHRS and YFSETQ. The germline V and J ends were trimmed by 4 bases and 4 bases, with 12 bases remaining between them.

This chain connects TRBV28 to TRBJ1-2; 9 nucleotides match TRBD1. Germline V gives CDR1 MDHEN, CDR2 SYDVKM. The CDR3 covers 14 residues. The trim removed 6 bases at V and 8 bases at J, leaving 10 bases unmatched. The CDR3 protein is CASRTTGQGGGYTF. CDR3 DNA sequence: TGTGCCAGCAGAACTACGGGACAGGGTGGGGGCTACACCTTC.

The chain combines TRBV5-4 with TRBJ1-1; possible D gene TRBD1, 5 bases. Germline CDR1 SGHNT, CDR2 YYREEE (reference sequence). The CDR3 has 13 residues. V was cut by 7 bases and J by 4 bases, with 14 bases left in between. The CDR3 DNA follows: TGTGCCAGCTCTTTCCCAGGGAGCACTGAAGCTTTCTTT. This encodes CASSFPGSTEAFF.

This rearrangement joins TRBV28 to TRBJ1-6; D is possibly TRBD1 (5 bases). The ends were cut back, 5 bases at V and 5 bases at J, with 13 bases in the middle. This CDR3 is 15 amino acids long. Germline V gene lookup returns CDR1 MDHEN and CDR2 SYDVKM. The CDR3 coding sequence is TGTGCCAGCAGTACAACGACAGTCAATAATTCACCCCTCCACTTT. Amino acids: CASSTTTVNNSPLHF.

This chain links TRBV3-1 (or the pseudogene TRBV3-2) with TRBJ1-1; D unclear. V lost 1 base to trimming and J lost 2 bases, with 5 bases between them. This CDR3 spans 13 amino acids. Germline V lookup: CDR1 LGHDT, CDR2 YNNKEL (reference sequence). Written as DNA, the CDR3 is TGTGCCAGCAGCCAAGTGATTAACACTGAAGCTTTCTTT. It yields the protein CASSQVINTEAFF.

CDR3 sequence: CASSLGTDNQPQHF. The CDR3 DNA sequence: TGTGCCAGCAGCCTCGGGACAGACAATCAGCCCCAGCATTTT. V and J are TRBV9 and TRBJ1-5; TRBD1 matches at 7 bases. J was trimmed by 3 bases and V by 4 bases; bases with no gene match: 4. CDR1 and CDR2 (germline): SGDLS, YYNGEE. The CDR3 has 14 residues. The full variable domain, in which reference TRBV9 and TRBJ1-5 provide the parts outside the CDR3, is DSGVTQTPKHLITATGQRVTLRCSPRSGDLSVYWYQQSLDQGLQFLIQYYNGEERAKGNILERFSAQQFPDLHSELNLSSLELGDSALYFCASSLGTDNQPQHFGDGTRLSIL.

The chain uses TRBV12-3 or TRBV12-4 and TRBJ2-3; D is uncertain. The V end was cut by 5 bases, the J end by 2 bases, with 8 bases between. The CDR3 loop spans 13 amino acids. CDR3 protein: CASSQTITDTQYF. The CDR3 DNA sequence: TGTGCCAGCAGTCAAACTATCACAGATACGCAGTATTTT.

This clone has a single count. The V call is TRBV27, the J call TRBJ1-4; D might be TRBD1 (6 bases). Per the germline V gene, CDR1 is MNHEY and CDR2 is SMNVEV (reference sequence). Trimming left V 3 bases short and J 8 bases short, with 10 bases between. CDR3 length: 13 residues. CDR3 bases: TGTGCCAGCAGTTTTGGGGGGCGGGAAAAACTGTTTTTT. Translation: CASSFGGREKLFF.

The V and J genes are TRBV7-9 and TRBJ1-1, with a tentative D call TRBD1 (6 bases). Trimming took off 1 base at V and 6 bases at J, with 15 bases between the two ends. The germline V gene encodes CDR1 SEHNR and CDR2 FQNEAQ (reference sequence). The length of the CDR3 is 15 residues. The CDR3 region is CASSLGLQGRAEAFF. As DNA, the CDR3 is TGTGCCAGCAGCTTAGGTCTTCAGGGGAGGGCTGAAGCTTTCTTT.

The gene calls are TRBV28 and TRBJ2-2; D not resolved. Germline CDR1 and CDR2: MDHEN and SYDVKM. This CDR3 has 14 residues. V was clipped by 3 bases and J by 6 bases, with 11 bases between them. The CDR3 protein is CASSLGSEAGELFF. CDR3 nucleotide sequence: TGTGCCAGCAGTTTGGGGTCCGAGGCCGGGGAGCTGTTTTTT.

This chain links TRBV3-1 (or the pseudogene TRBV3-2) with TRBJ2-2, with 14 bases identical to TRBD2. This CDR3 has 17 amino acids. Germline V CDR1 and CDR2: LGHDT, YNNKEL (reference sequence). V gave up 2 bases and J gave up 7 bases; unmatched junction bases: 6. The CDR3 nucleotides read TGTGCCAGCAGCCAAAATGGACTAGCGGGAGGTGGCGGGGAGCTGTTTTTT. Translating it yields CASSQNGLAGGGGELFF.

The chain recombines TRBV5-5 with TRBJ1-2; 7 nucleotides agree with TRBD1. Germline assignment: CDR1 SGHKS and CDR2 YYEKEE (reference sequence). CDR3 length: 14 amino acids. With V trimmed by 2 bases and J by 4 bases, 5 bases remained unmatched. CDR3 sequence: CASSFQGVAYGYTF. As DNA, the CDR3 is TGTGCCAGCAGCTTCCAGGGGGTCGCCTATGGCTACACCTTC.

This chain links TRBV7-6 with TRBJ1-4; no firm D call. This CDR3 has 15 residues. Trimming removed 5 bases at V and 3 bases at J, with 13 bases between. Per the germline V gene, CDR1 is SGHVS and CDR2 is FNYEAQ. The CDR3 loop is CASSRYSAPNEKLFF. The DNA for the CDR3 is TGTGCCAGCAGCCGCTACAGCGCTCCTAATGAAAAACTGTTTTTT.